This paragraph reports one T cell receptor (beta chain). Its antigen is not identified. Researchers ran the PCR with 60 Vbeta and 13 Jbeta primers. This table comes from immunoSEQ multiplex PCR, and its TCRdb copy is limited to in-frame clones, with some not included. The sample yields around 85,000 clones, about 68% seen once. This record comes from a study of cytomegalovirus exposure and HLA in healthy donors. Findings and caveats of the study: Three CMV-associated chains were confirmed in vitro to be specific for CMV antigens. TCR beta V segments were, for the most part, productive about 90% or about 30% of the time in an earlier analysis. Owing to their indistinguishability, certain V segments, notably TRBV6-2 and TRBV6-3, were excluded.

Germline V gives CDR1 GTSNPN, CDR2 SVGIG (reference sequence). V lost 4 bases to trimming and J lost 1 base; unmatched junction nucleotides: 7. The CDR3 covers 15 residues. The chain joins TRBV30 to TRBJ2-3; 8 positions agree with TRBD1. Sequenced: PBMCs. The receptor was derived from a man in his thirties or forties in good health and CMV-seropositive. The CDR3 sequence: CAWKRSGQGTDTQYF. In DNA, the CDR3 is TGTGCCTGGAAACGGTCGGGACAGGGCACAGATACGCAGTATTTT.